The clone carrying this T cell receptor (beta chain) came up many times. Antigen unknown. Generation of TCR beta libraries employed quantitative 5'-RACE incorporating molecular barcodes. MiXCR was run by TCRdb on the 5' RACE reads, yielding one entry per CDR3 protein. The sample shows 380,000 or so distinct CDR3 sequences, 20% to 25% of them seen only once. The sample originates from a study of CD8 T cells in ankylosing spondylitis. Study-level points and caveats: Characteristic of ankylosing spondylitis blood, it appeared, was a TCR beta motif comprising 7 to 9 highly homologous variants.

The V and J ends lost 7 bases and 4 bases respectively, with 15 bases between them. The CDR3 has 14 amino acids. The chain is built from TRBV12-3 or TRBV12-4 and TRBJ2-3; possibly TRBD2 for D (5 bases). Sample: blood, either unsorted or a sorted T cell fraction (not recorded which). This TCR derives from a male donor with ankylosing spondylitis or in good health (not recorded which). The CDR3 DNA reads as TGTGCCAGCATCGAAACTAGTGCCCCAGATACGCAGTATTTT. This translates into CASIETSAPDTQYF.